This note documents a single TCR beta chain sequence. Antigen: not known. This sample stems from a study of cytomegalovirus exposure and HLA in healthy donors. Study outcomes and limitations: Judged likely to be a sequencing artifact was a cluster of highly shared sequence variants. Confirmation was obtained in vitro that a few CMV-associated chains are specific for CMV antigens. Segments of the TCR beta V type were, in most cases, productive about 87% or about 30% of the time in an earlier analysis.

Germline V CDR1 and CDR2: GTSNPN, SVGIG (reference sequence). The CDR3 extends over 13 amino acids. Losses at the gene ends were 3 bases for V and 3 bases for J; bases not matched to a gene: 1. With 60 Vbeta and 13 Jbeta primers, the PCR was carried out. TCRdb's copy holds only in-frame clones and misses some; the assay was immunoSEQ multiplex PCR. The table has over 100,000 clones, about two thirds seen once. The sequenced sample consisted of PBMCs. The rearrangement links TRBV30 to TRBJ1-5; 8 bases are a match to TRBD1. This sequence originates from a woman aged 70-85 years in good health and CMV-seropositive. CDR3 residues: CAWSQGANQPQHF. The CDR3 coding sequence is TGTGCCTGGAGCCAGGGGGCCAATCAGCCCCAGCATTTT. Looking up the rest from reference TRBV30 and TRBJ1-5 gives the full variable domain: SQTIHQWPATLVQPVGSPLSLECTVEGTSNPNLYWYRQAAGRGLQLLFYSVGIGQISSEVPQNLSASRPQDRQFILSSKKLLLSDSGFYLCAWSQGANQPQHFGDGTRLSIL.